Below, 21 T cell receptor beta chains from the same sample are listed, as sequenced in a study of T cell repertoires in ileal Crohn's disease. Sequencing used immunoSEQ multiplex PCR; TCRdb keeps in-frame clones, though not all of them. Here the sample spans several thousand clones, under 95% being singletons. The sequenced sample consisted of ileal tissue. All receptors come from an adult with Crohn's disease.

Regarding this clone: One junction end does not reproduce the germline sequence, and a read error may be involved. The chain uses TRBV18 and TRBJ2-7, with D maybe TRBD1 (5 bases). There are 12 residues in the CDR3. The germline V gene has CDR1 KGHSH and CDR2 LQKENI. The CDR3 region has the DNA TGTGCCAGCTCACCGTCGCGGCAGGGCGGACACTTC. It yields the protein CASSPSRQGGHF.

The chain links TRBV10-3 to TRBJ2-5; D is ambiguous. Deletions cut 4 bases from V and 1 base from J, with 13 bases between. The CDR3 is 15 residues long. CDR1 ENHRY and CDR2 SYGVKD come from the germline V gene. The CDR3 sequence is CAISGARVGQETQYF. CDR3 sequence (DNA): TGTGCCATCAGTGGGGCAAGGGTGGGCCAAGAGACCCAGTACTTC.

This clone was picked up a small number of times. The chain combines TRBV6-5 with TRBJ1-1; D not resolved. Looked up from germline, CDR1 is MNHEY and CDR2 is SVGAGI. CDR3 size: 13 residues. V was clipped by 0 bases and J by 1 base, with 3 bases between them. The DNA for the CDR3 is TGTGCCAGCAGTTACTCGAAGAACACTGAAGCTTTCTTT. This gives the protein CASSYSKNTEAFF.

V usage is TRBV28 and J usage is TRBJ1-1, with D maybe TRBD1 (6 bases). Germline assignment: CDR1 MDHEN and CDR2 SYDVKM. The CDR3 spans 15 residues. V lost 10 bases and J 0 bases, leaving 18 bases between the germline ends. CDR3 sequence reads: CATLSGGPLNTEAFF. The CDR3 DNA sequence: TGTGCCACCCTCTCTGGGGGGCCCCTGAACACTGAAGCTTTCTTT. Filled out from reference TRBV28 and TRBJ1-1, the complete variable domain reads DVKVTQSSRYLVKRTGEKVFLECVQDMDHENMFWYRQDPGLGLRLIYFSYDVKMKEKGDIPEGYSVSREKKERFSLILESASTNQTSMYLCATLSGGPLNTEAFFGQGTRLTVV.

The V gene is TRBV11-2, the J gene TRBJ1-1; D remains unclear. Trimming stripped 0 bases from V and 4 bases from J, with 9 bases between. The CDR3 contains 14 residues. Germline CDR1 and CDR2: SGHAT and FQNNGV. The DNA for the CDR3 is TGTGCCAGCAGCTTAGATCTGGTGGCCACTGAAGCTTTCTTT. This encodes CASSLDLVATEAFF. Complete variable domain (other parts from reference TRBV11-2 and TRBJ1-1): EAGVAQSPRYKIIEKRQSVAFWCNPISGHATLYWYQQILGQGPKLLIQFQNNGVVDDSQLPKDRFSAERLKGVDSTLKIQPAKLEDSAVYLCASSLDLVATEAFFGQGTRLTVV.

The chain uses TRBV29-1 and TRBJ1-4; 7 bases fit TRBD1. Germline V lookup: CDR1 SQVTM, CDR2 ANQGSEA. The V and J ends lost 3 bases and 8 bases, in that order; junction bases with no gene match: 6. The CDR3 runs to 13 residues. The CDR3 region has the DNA TGCAGCGTTGATACAGGGGCTGGGGAAAAACTGTTTTTT. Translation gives CSVDTGAGEKLFF.

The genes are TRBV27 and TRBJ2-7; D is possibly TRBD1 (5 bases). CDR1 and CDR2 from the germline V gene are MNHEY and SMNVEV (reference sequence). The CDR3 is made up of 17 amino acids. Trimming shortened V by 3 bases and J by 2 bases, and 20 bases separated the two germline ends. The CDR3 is CASSLRMVLGQPYEQYF. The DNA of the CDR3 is TGTGCCAGCAGTTTGCGAATGGTTCTGGGGCAGCCCTACGAGCAGTACTTC.

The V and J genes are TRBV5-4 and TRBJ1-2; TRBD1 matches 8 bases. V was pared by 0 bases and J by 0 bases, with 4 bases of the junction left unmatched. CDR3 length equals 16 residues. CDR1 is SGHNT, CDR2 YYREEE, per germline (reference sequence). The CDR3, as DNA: TGTGCCAGCAGCTTGGGGGACAGGCCTACTAACTATGGCTACACCTTC. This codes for CASSLGDRPTNYGYTF.

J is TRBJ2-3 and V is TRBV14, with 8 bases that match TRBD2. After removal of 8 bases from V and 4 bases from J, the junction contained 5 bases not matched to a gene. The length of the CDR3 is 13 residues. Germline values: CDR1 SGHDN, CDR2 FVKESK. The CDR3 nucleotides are TGTGCCAGCGGGAATAGCGGGGCAGATACGCAGTATTTT. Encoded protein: CASGNSGADTQYF.

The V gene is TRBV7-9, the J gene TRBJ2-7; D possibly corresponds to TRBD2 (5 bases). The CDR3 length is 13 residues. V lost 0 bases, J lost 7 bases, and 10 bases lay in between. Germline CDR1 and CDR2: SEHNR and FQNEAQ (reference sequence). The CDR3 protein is CASSLAAGREQYF. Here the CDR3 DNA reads TGTGCCAGCAGCTTAGCGGCGGGTCGTGAGCAGTACTTC.

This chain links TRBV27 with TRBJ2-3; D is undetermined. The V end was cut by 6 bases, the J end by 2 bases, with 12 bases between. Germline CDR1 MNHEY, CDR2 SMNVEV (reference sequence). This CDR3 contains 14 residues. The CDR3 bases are TGTGCCAGCAGCCCGGGCCCCCACACAGATACGCAGTATTTT. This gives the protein CASSPGPHTDTQYF.

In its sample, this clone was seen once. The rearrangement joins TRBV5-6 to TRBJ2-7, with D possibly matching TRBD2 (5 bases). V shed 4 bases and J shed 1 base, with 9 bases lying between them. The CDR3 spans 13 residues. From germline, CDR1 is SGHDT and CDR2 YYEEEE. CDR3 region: CASSHWESYEQYF. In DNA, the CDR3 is TGTGCCAGCAGCCATTGGGAGTCCTACGAGCAGTACTTC.

The CDR3 region has the DNA TGTGCCAGCTCACCAGGGCTAGCGGGTATCTACGAGCAGTACTTC. This sequence encodes CASSPGLAGIYEQYF. The rearrangement joins TRBV18 to TRBJ2-7; 8 nucleotides line up with TRBD2. The length of the CDR3 is 15 residues. Germline CDR1 is KGHSH and CDR2 is LQKENI. Losses at the gene ends were 2 bases for V and 3 bases for J; bases not matched to a gene: 6. Combining the CDR3 with reference TRBV18 and TRBJ2-7 gives the whole variable domain NAGVMQNPRHLVRRRGQEARLRCSPMKGHSHVYWYRQLPEEGLKFMVYLQKENIIDESGMPKERFSAEFPKEGPSILRIQQVVRGDSAAYFCASSPGLAGIYEQYFGPGTRLTVT.

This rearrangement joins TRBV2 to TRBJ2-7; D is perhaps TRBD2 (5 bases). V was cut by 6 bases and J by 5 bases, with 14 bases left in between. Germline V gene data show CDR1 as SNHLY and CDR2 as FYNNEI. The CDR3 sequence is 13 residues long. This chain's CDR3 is CASSGNDGHEQYF. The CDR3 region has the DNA TGTGCCAGCAGCGGGAATGACGGGCACGAGCAGTACTTC.

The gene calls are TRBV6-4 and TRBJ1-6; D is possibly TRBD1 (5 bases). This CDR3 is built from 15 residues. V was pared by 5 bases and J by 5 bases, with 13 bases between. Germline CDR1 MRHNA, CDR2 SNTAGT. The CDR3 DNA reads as TGTGCCAGCAGTCCACGGGAAGGGGATAATTCACCCCTCCACTTT. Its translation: CASSPREGDNSPLHF.

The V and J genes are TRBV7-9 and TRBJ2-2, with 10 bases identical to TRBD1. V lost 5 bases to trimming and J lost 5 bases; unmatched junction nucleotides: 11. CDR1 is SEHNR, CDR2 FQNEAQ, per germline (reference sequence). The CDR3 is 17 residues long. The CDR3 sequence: CASSGGQGVLWTGELFF. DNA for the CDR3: TGTGCCAGCAGCGGAGGACAGGGGGTGTTGTGGACCGGGGAGCTGTTTTTT.

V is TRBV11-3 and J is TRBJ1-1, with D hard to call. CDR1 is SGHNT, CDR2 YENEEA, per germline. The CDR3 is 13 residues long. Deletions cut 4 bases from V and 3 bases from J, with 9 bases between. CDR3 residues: CASSSSYDTEAFF. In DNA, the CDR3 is TGTGCCAGCAGCTCGTCATATGACACTGAAGCTTTCTTT. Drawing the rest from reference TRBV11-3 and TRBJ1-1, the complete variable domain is EAGVVQSPRYKIIEKKQPVAFWCNPISGHNTLYWYLQNLGQGPELLIRYENEEAVDDSQLPKDRFSAERLKGVDSTLKIQPAELGDSAVYLCASSSSYDTEAFFGQGTRLTVV.

This chain's CDR3 is CASSPNRGLASEGQYF. The CDR3 DNA is TGTGCCAGCAGCCCGAACAGGGGACTAGCTTCCGAGGGGCAGTACTTC. V and J are TRBV13 and TRBJ2-7; 9 nucleotides match TRBD2. J was trimmed by 9 bases and V by 5 bases; bases with no gene match: 17. The CDR3 contains 16 residues. Germline assignment: CDR1 PRHDT and CDR2 FYEKMQ (reference sequence).

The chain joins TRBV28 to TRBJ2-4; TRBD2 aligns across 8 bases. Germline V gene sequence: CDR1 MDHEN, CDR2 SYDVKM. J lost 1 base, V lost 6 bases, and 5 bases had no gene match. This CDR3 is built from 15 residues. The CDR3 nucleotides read TGTGCCAGCAGGTCGGGAGGGCGGGCCAAAAACATTCAGTACTTC. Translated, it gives CASRSGGRAKNIQYF.

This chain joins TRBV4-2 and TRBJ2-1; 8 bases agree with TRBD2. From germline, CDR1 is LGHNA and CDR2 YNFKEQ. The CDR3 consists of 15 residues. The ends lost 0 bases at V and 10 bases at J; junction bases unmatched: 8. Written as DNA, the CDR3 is TGTGCCAGCAGCCAAGATAGAGCGGGGGCGGGAGAGCAGTTCTTC. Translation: CASSQDRAGAGEQFF.

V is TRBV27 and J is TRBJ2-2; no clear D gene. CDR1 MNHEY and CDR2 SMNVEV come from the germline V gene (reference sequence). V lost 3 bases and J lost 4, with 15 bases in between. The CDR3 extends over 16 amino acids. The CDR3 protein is CASSFQLPSTTGELFF. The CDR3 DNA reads TGTGCCAGCAGTTTTCAGCTCCCCTCGACCACCGGGGAGCTGTTTTTT.